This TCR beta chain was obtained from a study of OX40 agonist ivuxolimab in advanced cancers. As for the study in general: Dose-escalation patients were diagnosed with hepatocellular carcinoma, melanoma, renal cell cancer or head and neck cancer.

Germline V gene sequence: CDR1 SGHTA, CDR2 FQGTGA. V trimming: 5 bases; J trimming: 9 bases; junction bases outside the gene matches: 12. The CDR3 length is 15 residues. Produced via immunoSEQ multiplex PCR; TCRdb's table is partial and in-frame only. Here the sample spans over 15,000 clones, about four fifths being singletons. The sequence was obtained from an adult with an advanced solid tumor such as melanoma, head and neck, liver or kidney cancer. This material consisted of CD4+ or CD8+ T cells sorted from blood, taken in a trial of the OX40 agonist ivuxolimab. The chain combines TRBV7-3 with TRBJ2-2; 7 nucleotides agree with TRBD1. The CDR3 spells CASSAGTEGVRELFF. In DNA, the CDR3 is TGTGCCAGCAGCGCCGGGACAGAAGGGGTTAGGGAGCTGTTTTTT.